This T cell receptor (beta chain) stems from a study of blood T cell repertoires in COVID-19 (dated by TCRdb to between 2020 and 2021). With respect to the entire study: Collaborator samples came from the United States, Italy and Spain and covered acute and convalescent phases of COVID-19. The material from the prospective study consisted of cDNA or gDNA derived from T cells, B-cell-depleted T cells, or PBMCs. Deeply sampled blood TCRbeta repertoires from subjects exposed to, actively infected with, or recovered from COVID-19 were included in the dataset. The repertoires were released in a freely available public database intended as a resource for research on the immune response to SARS-CoV-2. Samples were obtained from the ongoing ImmuneRACE study (first 160 participants) and from over 1,000 subjects provided by 6 global collaborators. A de-identified subject ID, COVID-19 status, age in years and sex were almost always included in the sample metadata. Where available, HLA class I and class II types were obtained from metadata supplied by the sample provider rather than from assay-based typing. Paper-wide results and their limitations: Clinical and demographic metadata were provided uncurated, with the amount varying by source and participant.

Whole blood was collected in K2EDTA tubes by collaborating institutions according to the institutions' own protocols. For TCRbeta analysis, collaborators shipped samples as frozen whole blood, isolated PBMCs, or DNA extracted from either of those sample types. The CDR3 holds 13 amino acids from the cysteine to the phenylalanine. Just CDR3 DNA is preserved here, 39 bases in frame from base 1. From a lookup of the germline V gene, CDR1 and CDR2 are SGHAT and FQNNGV. V is shortened by 5 bases, J by 2 bases, and the region joining them spans 9 bases. In regard to this clone: The antigen it binds to is not known. No much larger clonotype is one base removed from it; base qualities were not supplied.

TCRbeta CDR3 regions were amplified from genomic DNA by means of the immunoSEQ Assay, a bias-controlled multiplex PCR. The paper's data handling went like this. The number of nucleated cells in each sample was estimated from the amplification of reference gene primers within the assay. To quantify the absolute abundance of each unique TCRbeta CDR3 rearrangement, sequence reads were collapsed and filtered. Productive Simpson clonality was computed per sample as the square root of Simpson's diversity index over productive rearrangements. Held by TCRdb, this immuneACCESS table contains in-frame sequences only and omits some clones. Under half of the omission traces to an unresolved V gene where checked; the cause of the rest is unknown. V, J and clone size derive from that table, while D and trimming were established from the DNA sequence. For this sample there are roughly 63,000 clones; around 87% appear just once. Approximately 2.9% of the sample rests with the top ten.

Sequencing was performed on peripheral blood. The clonotype originates from a man over 45 with acute or convalescent COVID-19. Rearrangement joined TRBV11-2 to TRBJ1-2; no D gene call is confident. CDR3 protein: CASSPGGNYGYTF. The DNA sequence is given as TGTGCCAGCAGCCCGGGCGGGAACTATGGCTACACCTTC.